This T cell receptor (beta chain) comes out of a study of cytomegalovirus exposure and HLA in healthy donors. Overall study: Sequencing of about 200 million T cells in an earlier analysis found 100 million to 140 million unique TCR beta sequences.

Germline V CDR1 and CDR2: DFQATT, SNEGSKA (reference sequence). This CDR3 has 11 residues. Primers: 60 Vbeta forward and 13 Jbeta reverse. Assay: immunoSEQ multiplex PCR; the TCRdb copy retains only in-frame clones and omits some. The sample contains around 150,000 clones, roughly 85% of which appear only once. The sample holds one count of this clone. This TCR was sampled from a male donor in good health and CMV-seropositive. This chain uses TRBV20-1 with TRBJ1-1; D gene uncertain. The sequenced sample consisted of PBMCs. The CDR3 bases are TGCAGAGTTACAGTGAACACTGAAGCTTTCTTT. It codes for CRVTVNTEAFF.